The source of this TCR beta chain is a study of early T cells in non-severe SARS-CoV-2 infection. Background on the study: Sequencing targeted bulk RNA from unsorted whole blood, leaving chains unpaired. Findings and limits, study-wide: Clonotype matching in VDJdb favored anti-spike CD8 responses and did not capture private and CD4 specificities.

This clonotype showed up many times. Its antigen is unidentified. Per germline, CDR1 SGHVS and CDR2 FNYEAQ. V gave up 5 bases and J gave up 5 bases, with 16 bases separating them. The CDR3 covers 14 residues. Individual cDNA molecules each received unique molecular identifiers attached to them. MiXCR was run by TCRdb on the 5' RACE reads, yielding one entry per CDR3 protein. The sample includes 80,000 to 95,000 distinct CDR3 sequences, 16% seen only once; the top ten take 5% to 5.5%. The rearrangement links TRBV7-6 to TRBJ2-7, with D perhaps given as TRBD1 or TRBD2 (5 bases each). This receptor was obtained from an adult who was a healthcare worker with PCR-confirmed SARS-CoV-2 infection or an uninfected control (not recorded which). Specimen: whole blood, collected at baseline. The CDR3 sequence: CASSGAGSLNEQYF. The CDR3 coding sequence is TGTGCCAGCAGCGGGGCGGGCAGCTTGAACGAGCAGTACTTC.